This T cell receptor beta chain originates from a study of blood T cell repertoires in COVID-19 (dated by TCRdb to 2020 to 2022). As for the study more broadly: Samples from collaborators originated in the United States, Italy and Spain and spanned both the acute and convalescent phases of COVID-19. The material from the prospective study consisted of cDNA or gDNA derived from T cells, B-cell-depleted T cells, or PBMCs. Subjects who had been exposed to COVID-19, were actively infected with it, or had recovered from it provided the deeply sampled blood TCRbeta repertoires that made up the dataset. The repertoires were released in a freely available public database meant as a resource for research on the immune response to SARS-CoV-2. The samples were drawn from the first 160 participants of the ongoing ImmuneRACE study and from roughly 1,300 subjects provided by 6 global collaborators. The sample metadata nearly always contained a de-identified subject ID, COVID-19 status, age in years and sex. HLA class I and class II types, where available, came from metadata supplied by the sample provider rather than from assay-based typing.

The CDR3, cysteine through phenylalanine, is 14 amino acids long. CDR3 DNA is the only sequence kept; it has 42 bases, read in frame from the first base. V is cut back by 6 bases and J by 4 bases, with 8 bases in the junction unmatched. CDR1 and CDR2 are read off the germline V gene as MNHEY and SVGAGI. Whole blood was collected in K2EDTA tubes by collaborating institutions according to the institutions' own protocols. Collaborator samples were shipped for TCRbeta analysis as frozen whole blood, isolated PBMCs, or DNA extracted from either sample type. A word on this clone: Its recognized antigen is unknown. Base qualities are not provided; no much larger clone lies one nucleotide away.

Study-wide conclusions, independent of this receptor: How much clinical and demographic metadata was included differed by source and by participant, and the metadata was provided uncurated.

The immunoSEQ Assay, a bias-controlled multiplex PCR, was used to amplify TCRbeta CDR3 regions from genomic DNA. The study's own analysis went as follows. The number of nucleated cells in each sample was estimated by amplification of reference gene primers within the assay. Sequence reads were collapsed and filtered to measure the absolute abundance of every unique TCRbeta CDR3 rearrangement. For each sample, productive Simpson clonality was calculated as the square root of Simpson's diversity index over productive rearrangements. TCRdb mirrors the immuneACCESS table, restricted to in-frame sequences. Some clones are absent from its copies; in checked studies, under half trace to an unresolved V gene, and the reason for the others is unknown. V and J calls and clone size are copied from that table; D and trimming were computed from the DNA. Present in this sample are some 200,000 clones, about nine tenths of which were seen just once. The biggest ten clones account for 1.7% of the sample.

The rearranged segments are TRBV6-5 and TRBJ1-1; 7 nucleotides in the junction match TRBD1. Sequencing was carried out using peripheral blood. This clonotype was sampled from a man between 65 and 79 years old with acute or convalescent COVID-19. CDR3 loop: CASRRPTGSTEAFF. The nucleotide sequence reads as follows: TGTGCCAGCAGACGTCCGACAGGGAGCACTGAAGCTTTCTTT.